These 14 T cell receptor beta chains originate from one sample sequenced in a study of blood T cell repertoires in COVID-19. Here immunoSEQ multiplex PCR was the method, and the copy in TCRdb shows in-frame clones only, minus some. The sample includes approximately 65,000 clones, less than 80% seen only once; the top ten take roughly 18%. The sample consisted of peripheral blood. These receptors were collected from a man aged 55 to 69 with acute or convalescent COVID-19.

This chain links TRBV7-9 with TRBJ2-3; the D gene is possibly TRBD2 (6 bases). From germline, CDR1 is SEHNR and CDR2 FQNEAQ (reference sequence). The CDR3 consists of 15 residues. Trimming pared 6 bases from V and 2 bases from J, leaving 15 bases between. The CDR3, as DNA: TGTGCCAGCAGTTCTAGCGCCCCACACACAGATACGCAGTATTTT. It encodes CASSSSAPHTDTQYF.

The V gene is TRBV7-9, the J gene TRBJ2-2; D possibly corresponds to TRBD1 (7 bases). V gave up 4 bases and J gave up 6 bases, with 15 bases separating them. The length of the CDR3 is 15 residues. Germline CDR1 is SEHNR and CDR2 is FQNEAQ (reference sequence). Here the CDR3 DNA reads TGTGCCAGCAGCTCAACCGGAGGGGGCTCCGGGGAGCTGTTTTTT. It codes for CASSSTGGGSGELFF.

This chain connects TRBV12-3 or TRBV12-4 to TRBJ1-1; D uncertain. CDR3 size: 12 residues. Trimming cost V 5 bases and J 1 base, with 5 bases left between them. The CDR3 nucleotides read TGTGCCAGCAGTCCAGAGAACACTGAAGCTTTCTTT. Amino acid sequence: CASSPENTEAFF.

This clone was observed a few times. The chain carries TRBV28 and TRBJ2-2; D gene uncertain. Deletions cut 7 bases from V and 7 bases from J, with 16 bases between. The CDR3 totals 14 residues. The germline gives CDR1 MDHEN, CDR2 SYDVKM. The CDR3, as DNA: TGTGCCAGCACCCCGAGTTGGAGTGGCGGGGAGCTGTTTTTT. Its protein product is CASTPSWSGGELFF.

The J gene is TRBJ2-2, the V gene TRBV5-1, with D maybe TRBD1 (6 bases). Germline V gene data show CDR1 as SGHRS and CDR2 as YFSETQ. The V gene lost 1 base and the J gene lost 10 bases, with 17 bases spanning the gap. The CDR3 loop spans 15 amino acids. CDR3 in DNA: TGCGCCAGCAGCTTGTCTACAGGCGAGGGGGTGGAGCTGTTTTTT. Translated, it gives CASSLSTGEGVELFF.

The V gene is TRBV19, the J gene TRBJ1-1, with D perhaps TRBD1 (6 bases). Germline values: CDR1 LNHDA, CDR2 SQIVND (reference sequence). This CDR3 is 12 amino acids long. V lost 5 bases, J lost 5 bases, and 9 bases lay in between. The CDR3 region is CASSVQGTEAFF. Here the CDR3 DNA reads TGTGCCAGTAGTGTACAGGGTACTGAAGCTTTCTTT.

The chain recombines TRBV6-5 with TRBJ1-5, with TRBD1 identical over 8 bases. Trimming took 2 bases from V and 6 from J; bases not matched to a gene: 6. CDR1 MNHEY and CDR2 SVGAGI come from the germline V gene. This CDR3 comprises 15 residues. The CDR3 DNA sequence: TGTGCCAGCAGTTACGACAGGGGAGGAGGTCAGCCCCAGCATTTT. Translated, it gives CASSYDRGGGQPQHF.

This chain joins TRBV12-3 or TRBV12-4 and TRBJ2-5, with a tentative D call TRBD2 (6 bases). V lost 1 base, J lost 3 bases, and 6 bases lay in between. This CDR3 is 13 amino acids long. The CDR3 DNA is TGTGCCAGCAGTTTAGGGGGGGAAGAGACCCAGTACTTC. Protein sequence: CASSLGGEETQYF.

This clone is a singleton in its sample. The chain uses TRBV24-1 and TRBJ2-7; 7 nucleotides line up with TRBD2. The V segment lost 4 bases and the J segment 4 bases; nucleotides outside the gene matches: 6. CDR3 length: 14 residues. Per germline, CDR1 KGHDR and CDR2 SFDVKD. This CDR3 is CATSDPLAAYEQYF. CDR3 nucleotides: TGTGCCACCAGTGACCCCCTAGCGGCATACGAGCAGTACTTC.

V usage is TRBV7-9 and J usage is TRBJ1-2, with TRBD1 matching 8 bases. Germline V lookup: CDR1 SEHNR, CDR2 FQNEAQ (reference sequence). The V and J ends lost 2 bases and 1 base, in that order; junction bases with no gene match: 3. This CDR3 contains 15 residues. In DNA form, the CDR3 reads TGTGCCAGCAGCTTAAGGGGACAGGATAACTATGGCTACACCTTC. Translation: CASSLRGQDNYGYTF.

The gene calls are TRBV24-1 and TRBJ2-7; 8 nucleotides line up with TRBD1. The germline V gene encodes CDR1 KGHDR and CDR2 SFDVKD. This CDR3 comprises 14 residues. V was clipped by 3 bases and J by 3 bases; unmatched bases: 3. This CDR3 is CATSDATGGYEQYF. In DNA, the CDR3 is TGTGCCACCAGTGATGCAACAGGGGGCTACGAGCAGTACTTC.

The V gene is TRBV5-4, the J gene TRBJ2-7, with D tentatively TRBD2 (6 bases). The CDR3 sequence is 16 residues long. V was clipped by 0 bases and J by 2 bases, with 15 bases between them. Germline V CDR1 and CDR2: SGHNT, YYREEE (reference sequence). CDR3 residues: CASSLGRDPATYEQYF. DNA for the CDR3: TGTGCCAGCAGCTTGGGGCGGGACCCGGCAACCTACGAGCAGTACTTC.

The chain has TRBV4-1 and TRBJ2-1; 10 bases line up with TRBD1. Germline CDR1 reads MGHRA; CDR2 reads YSYEKL. CDR3 length: 14 residues. V was clipped by 4 bases and J by 4 bases; unmatched bases: 1. DNA of the CDR3: TGCGCCAGCAGCCGGACAGGGGGTTACAATGAGCAGTTCTTC. It specifies CASSRTGGYNEQFF.

This clone was seen a handful of times. This chain joins TRBV5-1 and TRBJ2-7; 8 bases match TRBD1. Trimming removed 4 bases from V and 5 bases from J; junction bases left unmatched: 14. CDR1 is SGHRS and CDR2 is YFSETQ in the germline V gene. The CDR3 extends over 16 amino acids. The CDR3 loop reads CASSPEGGQVSDEQYF. CDR3 nucleotide sequence: TGCGCCAGCAGCCCCGAGGGGGGACAGGTTTCGGACGAGCAGTACTTC.